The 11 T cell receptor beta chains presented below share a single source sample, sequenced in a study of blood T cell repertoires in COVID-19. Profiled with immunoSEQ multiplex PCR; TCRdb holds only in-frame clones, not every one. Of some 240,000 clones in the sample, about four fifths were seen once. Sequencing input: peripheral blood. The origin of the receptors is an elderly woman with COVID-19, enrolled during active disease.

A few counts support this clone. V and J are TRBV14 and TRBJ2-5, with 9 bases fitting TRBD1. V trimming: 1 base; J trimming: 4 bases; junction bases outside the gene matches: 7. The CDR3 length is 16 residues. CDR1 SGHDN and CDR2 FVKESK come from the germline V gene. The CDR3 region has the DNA TGTGCCAGCAGCCAAGTCGGGACAGGGAATTCAGAGACCCAGTACTTC. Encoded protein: CASSQVGTGNSETQYF. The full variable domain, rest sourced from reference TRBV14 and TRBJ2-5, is EAGVTQFPSHSVIEKGQTVTLRCDPISGHDNLYWYRRVMGKEIKFLLHFVKESKQDESGMPNNRFLAERTGGTYSTLKVQPAELEDSGVYFCASSQVGTGNSETQYFGPGTRLLVL.

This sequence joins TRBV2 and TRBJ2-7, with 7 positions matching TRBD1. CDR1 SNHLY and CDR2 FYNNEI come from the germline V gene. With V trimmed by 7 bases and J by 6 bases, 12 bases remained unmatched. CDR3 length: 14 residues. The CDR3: CASKREEGAGEQYF. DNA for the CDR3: TGTGCCAGCAAGAGAGAAGAGGGGGCTGGCGAGCAGTACTTC.

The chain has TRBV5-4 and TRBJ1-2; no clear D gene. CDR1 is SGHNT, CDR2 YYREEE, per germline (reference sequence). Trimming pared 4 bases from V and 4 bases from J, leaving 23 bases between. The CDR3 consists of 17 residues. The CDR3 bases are TGTGCCAGCAGCCCCAACCGTGGCCCCTTGGCCCTCTATGGCTACACCTTC. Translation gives CASSPNRGPLALYGYTF.

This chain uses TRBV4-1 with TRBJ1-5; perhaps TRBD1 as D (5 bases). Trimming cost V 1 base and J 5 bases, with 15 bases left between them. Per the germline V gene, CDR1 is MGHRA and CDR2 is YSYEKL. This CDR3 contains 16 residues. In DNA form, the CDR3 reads TGCGCCAGCAGCCAAGCCAGTGCAGGGTGGGATCAGCCCCAGCATTTT. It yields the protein CASSQASAGWDQPQHF.

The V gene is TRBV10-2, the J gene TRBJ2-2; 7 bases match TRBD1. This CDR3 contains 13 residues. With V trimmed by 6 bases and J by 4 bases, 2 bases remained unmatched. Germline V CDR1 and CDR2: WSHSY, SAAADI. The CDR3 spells CASSRTGTGELFF. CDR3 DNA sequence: TGCGCCAGCAGCCGGACAGGCACCGGGGAGCTGTTTTTT.

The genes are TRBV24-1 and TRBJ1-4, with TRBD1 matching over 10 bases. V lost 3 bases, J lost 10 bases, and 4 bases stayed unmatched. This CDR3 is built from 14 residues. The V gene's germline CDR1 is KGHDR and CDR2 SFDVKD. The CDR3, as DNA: TGTGCCACCAGTGATCGGACAGGGGGAGCAAAACTGTTTTTT. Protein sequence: CATSDRTGGAKLFF.

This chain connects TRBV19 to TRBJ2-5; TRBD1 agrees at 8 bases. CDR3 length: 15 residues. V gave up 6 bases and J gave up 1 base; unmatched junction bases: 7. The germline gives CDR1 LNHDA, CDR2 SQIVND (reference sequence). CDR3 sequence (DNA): TGTGCCAGTAGCTTGGGGACAGGAACCCAAGAGACCCAGTACTTC. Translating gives CASSLGTGTQETQYF.

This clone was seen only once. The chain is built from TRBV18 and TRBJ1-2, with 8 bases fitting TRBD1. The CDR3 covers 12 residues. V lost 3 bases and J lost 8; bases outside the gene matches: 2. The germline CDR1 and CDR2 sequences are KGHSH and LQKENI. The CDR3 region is CASSPDRVGYTF. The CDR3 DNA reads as TGTGCCAGCTCACCGGACAGGGTCGGCTACACCTTC.

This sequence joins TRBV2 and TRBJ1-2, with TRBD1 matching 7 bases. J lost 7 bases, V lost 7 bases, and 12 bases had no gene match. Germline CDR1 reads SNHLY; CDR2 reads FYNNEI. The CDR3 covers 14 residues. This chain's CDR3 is CASTPGQTYSGYTF. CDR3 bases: TGTGCCAGCACCCCGGGACAGACCTATTCTGGCTACACCTTC.

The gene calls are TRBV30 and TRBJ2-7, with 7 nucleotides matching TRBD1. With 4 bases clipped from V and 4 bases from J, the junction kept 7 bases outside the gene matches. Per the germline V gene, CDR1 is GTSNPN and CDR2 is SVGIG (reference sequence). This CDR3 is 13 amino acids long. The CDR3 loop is CAWKHRDRYEQYF. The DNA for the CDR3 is TGTGCCTGGAAACACCGGGACAGATACGAGCAGTACTTC. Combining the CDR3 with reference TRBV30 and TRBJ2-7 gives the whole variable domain SQTIHQWPATLVQPVGSPLSLECTVEGTSNPNLYWYRQAAGRGLQLLFYSVGIGQISSEVPQNLSASRPQDRQFILSSKKLLLSDSGFYLCAWKHRDRYEQYFGPGTRLTVT.

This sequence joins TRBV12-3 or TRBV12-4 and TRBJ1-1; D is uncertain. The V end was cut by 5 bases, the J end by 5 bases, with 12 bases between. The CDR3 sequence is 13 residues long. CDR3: CASSGDRGTEAFF. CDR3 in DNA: TGTGCCAGCAGTGGGGATCGGGGAACTGAAGCTTTCTTT.